These 10 T cell receptor beta chains came from one sample sequenced in a study of OX40 agonist ivuxolimab in advanced cancers. Some clones are missing from TCRdb's copy, which holds only in-frame ones; the method was immunoSEQ multiplex PCR. The table records tens of thousands of clones, around 88% of them present only once. The sequenced sample was CD4+ or CD8+ T cells sorted from blood, obtained in a trial of the OX40 agonist ivuxolimab. These receptors were taken from an adult with an advanced solid tumor such as melanoma, head and neck, liver or kidney cancer.

This chain connects TRBV6-5 to TRBJ2-7; tentatively, D is TRBD1 (6 bases). Germline CDR1 MNHEY, CDR2 SVGAGI. CDR3 length equals 12 residues. Trimming stripped 5 bases from V and 6 bases from J, with 11 bases between. DNA for the CDR3: TGTGCCAGCAGTCCTCAGGGGCGCGAGCAGTACTTC. Protein sequence: CASSPQGREQYF.

The chain couples TRBV5-1 to TRBJ2-3, with TRBD2 matching 11 bases. Germline V gene sequence: CDR1 SGHRS, CDR2 YFSETQ. The CDR3 totals 15 residues. The J segment lost 5 bases and the V segment lost 0 bases, leaving 2 bases of the junction unmatched. CDR3 sequence reads: CASSLEGTSGDTQYF. CDR3 in DNA: TGCGCCAGCAGCTTGGAAGGGACTAGCGGAGATACGCAGTATTTT.

The gene calls are TRBV27 and TRBJ2-7; D remains ambiguous. The germline V gene has CDR1 MNHEY and CDR2 SMNVEV (reference sequence). Trimming took off 7 bases at V and 8 bases at J, with 6 bases between the two ends. This CDR3 is 9 amino acids long. The CDR3 loop reads CASILQQYF. The CDR3 nucleotides are TGTGCCAGCATCCTCCAGCAGTACTTC.

The rearrangement joins TRBV28 to TRBJ1-4; unclear D gene. Germline CDR1 MDHEN, CDR2 SYDVKM. The V end was cut by 1 base, the J end by 2 bases, with 11 bases between. This CDR3 has 16 amino acids. The CDR3 here is CASSLLRGSTNEKLFF. The CDR3 nucleotides are TGTGCCAGCAGTTTATTGCGGGGATCCACTAATGAAAAACTGTTTTTT.

This clone was recorded a few times. The chain has TRBV28 and TRBJ2-7; 11 positions match TRBD1. V shed 4 bases, J shed 6 bases, and the junction held 5 bases outside the gene matches. Germline-derived CDR1 and CDR2 are MDHEN and SYDVKM. CDR3 length: 14 residues. The CDR3 coding sequence is TGTGCCAGCAGTTCGGACAGGGGGCGCTTCGAGCAGTACTTC. This gives the protein CASSSDRGRFEQYF.

The chain uses TRBV6-6 and TRBJ1-1, with 8 bases matching TRBD1. The germline V gene encodes CDR1 MNHNY and CDR2 SVGAGI (reference sequence). Trimming took 5 bases from V and 1 from J; bases not matched to a gene: 6. The CDR3 contains 15 residues. CDR3 amino acids: CASSRDRGPNTEAFF. The CDR3 bases are TGTGCCAGCAGTAGAGACAGGGGTCCGAACACTGAAGCTTTCTTT.

The chain joins TRBV6-1 to TRBJ2-1; possible D gene TRBD2, 6 bases. CDR1 and CDR2 from the germline V gene are MNHNS and SASEGT. This CDR3 is 13 amino acids long. V lost 3 bases and J lost 6, with 9 bases in between. In nucleotides, the CDR3 is TGTGCCAGCAGTGAGCGGGACGTCAATGAGCAGTTCTTC. As protein: CASSERDVNEQFF.

The V gene is TRBV5-4, the J gene TRBJ2-5, with TRBD1 matching over 8 bases. TRBJ2-7 matches the DNA end more closely, so the J call is doubtful. CDR1 and CDR2 (germline): SGHNT, YYREEE (reference sequence). The CDR3 has 15 residues. The CDR3, as DNA: TGTGCCAGCAGCCCCGGACAGGGTGAGTCCTACGAGCAGTACTTC. The encoded protein is CASSPGQGESYEQYF.

This clone was seen a handful of times. The V call is TRBV5-1, the J call TRBJ2-7; 8 bases are a match to TRBD1. The junction had 1 base not matched to a gene; V was cut back by 3 bases and J by 2 bases. The CDR3 has 13 residues. Germline V lookup: CDR1 SGHRS, CDR2 YFSETQ. CDR3 residues: CASSWTGTYEQYF. The CDR3 DNA reads as TGCGCCAGCAGCTGGACAGGGACCTACGAGCAGTACTTC.

This rearrangement joins TRBV19 to TRBJ2-5, with 8 bases lining up with TRBD2. The tail of the sequence fits TRBJ2-7 better, so the J call may be wrong. This CDR3 contains 14 residues. Per germline, CDR1 LNHDA and CDR2 SQIVND (reference sequence). The CDR3 region has the DNA TGTGCCAGTAGTCCAGGAGCGGGAGCAGGCGAGCAGTACTTC. It yields the protein CASSPGAGAGEQYF.